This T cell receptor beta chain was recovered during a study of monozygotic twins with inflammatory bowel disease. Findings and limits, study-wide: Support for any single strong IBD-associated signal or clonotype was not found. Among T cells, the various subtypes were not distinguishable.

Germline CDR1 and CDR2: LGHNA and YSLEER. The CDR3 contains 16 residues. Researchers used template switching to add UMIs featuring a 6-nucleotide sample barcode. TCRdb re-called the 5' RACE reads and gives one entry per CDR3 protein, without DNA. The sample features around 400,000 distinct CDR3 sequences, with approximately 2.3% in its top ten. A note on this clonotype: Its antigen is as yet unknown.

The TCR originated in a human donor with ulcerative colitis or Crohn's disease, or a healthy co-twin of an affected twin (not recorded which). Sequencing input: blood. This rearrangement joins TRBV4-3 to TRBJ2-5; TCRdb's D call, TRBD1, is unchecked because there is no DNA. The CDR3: CASSQGQGVIGETQYF.